The 18 T cell receptor beta chains reported below all come from one sample, sequenced in a study of shared clonotypes between healthy human individuals. Naive CD8 cells lacked CD45RO, underwent positive selection for CCR7 and left out terminally differentiated effector memory CD45RA+ cells. Clones were read by immunoSEQ multiplex PCR, and TCRdb kept only the in-frame ones, dropping some. The table records more than 550,000 clones, about 90% of them present only once. The material sequenced was naive CD8+ T cells sorted from blood. These receptors came from a man aged 25-45 years in good health.

J is TRBJ2-1 and V is TRBV29-1, with D tentatively TRBD1 (5 bases). The V gene lost 8 bases and the J gene lost 8 bases, with 19 bases spanning the gap. The CDR3 length is 13 residues. Germline CDR1 SQVTM, CDR2 ANQGSEA. The CDR3 loop reads CSKSQGMSHEQFF. Here the CDR3 DNA reads TGCAGCAAGTCCCAGGGCATGTCCCATGAGCAGTTCTTC.

The chain employs TRBV4-1 and TRBJ2-7; 10 bases fit TRBD2. The CDR3 sequence is 15 residues long. Germline CDR1 and CDR2: MGHRA and YSYEKL. V lost 1 base and J lost 2; bases outside the gene matches: 2. This CDR3 reads CASSQASGSPYEQYF. DNA of the CDR3: TGCGCCAGCAGCCAAGCTAGCGGGAGCCCCTACGAGCAGTACTTC.

The chain recombines TRBV10-2 with TRBJ1-1; maybe TRBD1 (5 bases). CDR1 and CDR2 (germline): WSHSY, SAAADI. The CDR3 extends over 13 amino acids. Trimming removed 10 bases from V and 0 bases from J, with 12 bases in between. The CDR3 region has the DNA TGCGCCACCCACGGGGGGTTGAACACTGAAGCTTTCTTT. Residues: CATHGGLNTEAFF.

CDR3 loop: CASSFPQVQETQYF. In DNA, the CDR3 is TGTGCCAGCAGCTTTCCCCAAGTCCAAGAGACCCAGTACTTC. This sequence joins TRBV11-3 and TRBJ2-5; D uncertain. The CDR3 length is 14 residues. V dropped 3 bases and J dropped 1 base, with 9 bases sitting between them. CDR1 is SGHNT, CDR2 YENEEA, per germline.

The chain joins TRBV2 to TRBJ2-5; D gene ambiguous. The CDR3 spans 13 residues. Germline V gives CDR1 SNHLY, CDR2 FYNNEI. V dropped 2 bases and J dropped 4 bases, with 8 bases sitting between them. Here the CDR3 DNA reads TGTGCCAGCAGTGAACTGATGGGAGAGACCCAGTACTTC. It codes for CASSELMGETQYF.

Remarks on this clone: Other DNA sequences within the sample encode an identical CDR3. The rearrangement links TRBV5-6 to TRBJ2-3; the D is unclear. V gave up 0 bases and J gave up 2 bases, with 4 bases separating them. Germline V CDR1 and CDR2: SGHDT, YYEEEE. The CDR3 has 13 residues. CDR3 sequence: CASSLGNTDTQYF. In DNA, the CDR3 is TGTGCCAGCAGCTTGGGGAACACAGATACGCAGTATTTT.

J is TRBJ2-7 and V is TRBV29-1; TRBD2 agrees at 10 bases. The trim removed 5 bases at V and 6 bases at J, leaving 7 bases unmatched. The germline gives CDR1 SQVTM, CDR2 ANQGSEA. The CDR3 consists of 13 residues. This CDR3 is CSVTPGLASEQYF. As DNA, the CDR3 is TGCAGCGTTACCCCGGGACTAGCGAGCGAGCAGTACTTC.

The gene calls are TRBV7-9 and TRBJ2-7; TRBD1 agrees at 9 bases. The germline gives CDR1 SEHNR, CDR2 FQNEAQ (reference sequence). The CDR3 is made up of 15 amino acids. V was clipped by 2 bases and J by 3 bases; unmatched bases: 5. CDR3 nucleotides: TGTGCCAGCAGCTTAAGTGGACAGGGGATCTACGAGCAGTACTTC. Residues: CASSLSGQGIYEQYF.

This clone has more than one count but fewer than ten. This rearrangement joins TRBV25-1 to TRBJ2-5, with unresolved D. The CDR3 spans 10 residues. V dropped 2 bases and J dropped 5 bases, with 0 bases sitting between them. Per the germline V gene, CDR1 is MGHDK and CDR2 is SYGVNS. The chain's CDR3 is CASSEETQYF. CDR3 in DNA: TGTGCCAGCAGTGAAGAGACCCAGTACTTC. Based on the CDR3 plus reference TRBV25-1 and TRBJ2-5, the full variable domain is EADIYQTPRYLVIGTGKKITLECSQTMGHDKMYWYQQDPGMELHLIHYSYGVNSTEKGDLSSESTVSRIRTEHFPLTLESARPSHTSQYLCASSEETQYFGPGTRLLVL.

DNA of the CDR3: TGTGCCAGCAGTGAAGAATCCGGAAGCTCCTACGAGCAGTACTTC. It codes for CASSEESGSSYEQYF. The chain recombines TRBV27 with TRBJ2-5, with unresolved D. The end of the DNA aligns better with TRBJ2-7, so the J call may be wrong. This CDR3 contains 15 residues. Germline V lookup: CDR1 MNHEY, CDR2 SMNVEV (reference sequence).

This sequence joins TRBV5-4 and TRBJ2-7; D might be TRBD2 (5 bases). The CDR3 has 14 residues. Trimming removed 3 bases at V and 0 bases at J, with 10 bases between. CDR1 SGHNT and CDR2 YYREEE come from the germline V gene (reference sequence). The CDR3, as DNA: TGTGCCAGCAGCTATAGCGAAAACTCCTACGAGCAGTACTTC. Translating gives CASSYSENSYEQYF.

The chain couples TRBV29-1 to TRBJ2-7; 7 positions agree with TRBD2. The CDR3 runs 13 residues. CDR1 is SQVTM and CDR2 is ANQGSEA in the germline V gene. V shed 5 bases and J 3 bases; nucleotides not matched to a gene: 7. In nucleotides, the CDR3 is TGCAGCGTTCTAACTAGCGACGGCTACGAGCAGTACTTC. Its translation is CSVLTSDGYEQYF.

This clone was observed once. Within the sample, other DNA sequences also encode this same CDR3. The gene calls are TRBV19 and TRBJ2-7; TRBD2 matches at 9 bases. The CDR3 runs to 14 residues. CDR1 is LNHDA and CDR2 is SQIVND in the germline V gene (reference sequence). The V gene end was trimmed by 3 bases and the J gene end by 4 bases; junction bases not matched to a gene: 4. CDR3 nucleotide sequence: TGTGCCAGTAGTATCAGTAGCGGGAGTTACGAGCAGTACTTC. Encoded protein: CASSISSGSYEQYF.

The chain combines TRBV11-2 with TRBJ2-5; D unresolved. With 2 bases removed from V and 4 bases from J, the gap between germline ends came to 11 bases. The V gene's germline CDR1 is SGHAT and CDR2 FQNNGV. CDR3 size: 14 residues. The CDR3 is CASSLRPLRETQYF. The CDR3 DNA follows: TGTGCCAGCAGCTTACGTCCCCTCCGAGAGACCCAGTACTTC.

This clone was counted once. The rearrangement links TRBV28 to TRBJ2-3, with 11 nucleotides matching TRBD2. This CDR3 has 15 residues. Germline values: CDR1 MDHEN, CDR2 SYDVKM. The junction had 3 bases not matched to a gene; V was cut back by 3 bases and J by 4 bases. The CDR3: CASSFQLAGADTQYF. The CDR3 DNA is TGTGCCAGCAGTTTCCAACTAGCGGGAGCAGATACGCAGTATTTT.

This rearrangement joins TRBV27 to TRBJ2-1; 10 bases are a match to TRBD1. Looked up from germline, CDR1 is MNHEY and CDR2 is SMNVEV (reference sequence). This CDR3 is built from 16 residues. Losses at the gene ends were 3 bases for V and 7 bases for J; bases not matched to a gene: 9. CDR3 sequence: CASSFFPGQGWNEQFF. The CDR3, as DNA: TGTGCCAGCAGTTTTTTCCCGGGACAGGGGTGGAATGAGCAGTTCTTC.

The rearrangement links TRBV13 to TRBJ2-1, with 8 nucleotides matching TRBD2. J gave up 2 bases and V 5 bases, and 5 bases lay outside the gene matches. Per the germline V gene, CDR1 is PRHDT and CDR2 is FYEKMQ (reference sequence). This CDR3 is 15 amino acids long. In DNA form, the CDR3 reads TGTGCCAGCAGCACTTTTAGCGGGACCTACAATGAGCAGTTCTTC. Amino acids: CASSTFSGTYNEQFF.

The sample holds one count of this clone. The V and J genes are TRBV6-6 and TRBJ2-3, with D hard to call. Germline loops: CDR1 MNHNY, CDR2 SVGAGI (reference sequence). The germline V and J ends were trimmed by 11 bases and 8 bases, with 17 bases remaining between them. The CDR3 sequence is 12 residues long. The CDR3 nucleotides are TGTGCCGTCTTGATGGGTGTCCGTACGCAGTATTTT. Translation: CAVLMGVRTQYF.